The 9 T cell receptor beta chains below were found in one sample sequenced in a study of cytomegalovirus exposure and HLA in healthy donors. Only in-frame clones appear in the TCRdb table, and some are missing; sequencing was by immunoSEQ multiplex PCR. This repertoire shows 150,000 to 250,000 clones, more than 65% found once; its top ten account for around 15%. Sequencing input: PBMCs. The receptors stem from a woman under 40 in good health and CMV-seropositive.

DNA for the CDR3: TGTGCCAGCAGTGACAGCAGGGCTGGGGGGGGCACAGATACGCAGTATTTT. It is translated as CASSDSRAGGGTDTQYF. The chain couples TRBV2 to TRBJ2-3; 7 bases are a match to TRBD2. CDR1 SNHLY and CDR2 FYNNEI come from the germline V gene. V trimming: 3 bases; J trimming: 1 base; junction bases outside the gene matches: 10. CDR3 size: 17 residues.

This clone was counted a single time. V and J are TRBV29-1 and TRBJ2-7; the match to TRBD1 covers 9 bases. Germline trimming cut 3 bases from V and 2 bases from J; bases unmatched to any gene: 8. The CDR3 consists of 15 residues. The germline gives CDR1 SQVTM, CDR2 ANQGSEA. The CDR3 nucleotides are TGCAGCGTTGAGGAACAGGGGGCATGGACCTACGAGCAGTACTTC. Its translation: CSVEEQGAWTYEQYF.

CDR3 sequence: CASSPSPVATSYEQYF. The CDR3 DNA is TGTGCCAGCAGCCCATCACCGGTAGCGACCTCCTACGAGCAGTACTTC. This chain joins TRBV7-6 and TRBJ2-7, with a tentative D call TRBD2 (5 bases). V was trimmed by 5 bases and J by 0 bases, leaving 17 bases between them. The CDR3 extends over 16 amino acids. CDR1 and CDR2 from the germline V gene are SGHVS and FNYEAQ.

V is TRBV29-1 and J is TRBJ2-7; 9 nucleotides agree with TRBD1. V shed 0 bases and J 4 bases; nucleotides not matched to a gene: 7. The CDR3 is 15 amino acids. The germline CDR1 and CDR2 sequences are SQVTM and ANQGSEA. CDR3 nucleotide sequence: TGCAGCGTTGAAGATCAGGGGACAGGGAGGTACGAGCAGTACTTC. As protein: CSVEDQGTGRYEQYF.

The table lists this clone with a few counts. The sample holds other DNA sequences that translate to the same CDR3. The chain employs TRBV28 and TRBJ2-7, with D uncertain. The germline V gene has CDR1 MDHEN and CDR2 SYDVKM. V was pared by 5 bases and J by 0 bases, with 5 bases between. This CDR3 is 12 amino acids long. CDR3 in amino acids: CASSLSSYEQYF. The DNA of the CDR3 is TGTGCCAGCAGTCTGAGCTCCTACGAGCAGTACTTC.

The V gene is TRBV10-2, the J gene TRBJ2-1, with 8 bases identical to TRBD2. This CDR3 has 14 residues. Germline CDR1 reads WSHSY; CDR2 reads SAAADI. Trimming took 7 bases from V and 8 from J; bases not matched to a gene: 10. The CDR3 DNA is TGCGCCAGCACCGACCCGGGACTAGATGATGAGCAGTTCTTC. It is translated as CASTDPGLDDEQFF.

CDR3 nucleotides: TGTGCCAGCAACAAGGACACCGACTATGGCTACACCTTC. It translates to CASNKDTDYGYTF. The chain has TRBV2 and TRBJ1-2, with D possibly being TRBD1 (5 bases). The CDR3 totals 13 residues. Germline V gives CDR1 SNHLY, CDR2 FYNNEI. Trimming removed 7 bases from V and 3 bases from J, with 12 bases in between.

This chain links TRBV6-6 with TRBJ2-7; perhaps TRBD2 as D (5 bases). Trimming removed 7 bases from V and 3 bases from J, with 13 bases in between. The CDR3 runs 13 residues. Germline loops: CDR1 MNHNY, CDR2 SVGAGI (reference sequence). DNA of the CDR3: TGTGCCAGCATTCCCTCCGCGGGCTACGAGCAGTACTTC. Its protein product is CASIPSAGYEQYF.

CDR3 sequence: CSARYDEKLFF. The CDR3 DNA reads TGCAGTGCTAGATATGATGAAAAACTGTTTTTT. The V call is TRBV20-1, the J call TRBJ1-4; D is unclear. Germline CDR1 and CDR2: DFQATT and SNEGSKA (reference sequence). This CDR3 comprises 11 residues. V was shortened by 2 bases and J by 6 bases, with 4 bases between the two germline ends.